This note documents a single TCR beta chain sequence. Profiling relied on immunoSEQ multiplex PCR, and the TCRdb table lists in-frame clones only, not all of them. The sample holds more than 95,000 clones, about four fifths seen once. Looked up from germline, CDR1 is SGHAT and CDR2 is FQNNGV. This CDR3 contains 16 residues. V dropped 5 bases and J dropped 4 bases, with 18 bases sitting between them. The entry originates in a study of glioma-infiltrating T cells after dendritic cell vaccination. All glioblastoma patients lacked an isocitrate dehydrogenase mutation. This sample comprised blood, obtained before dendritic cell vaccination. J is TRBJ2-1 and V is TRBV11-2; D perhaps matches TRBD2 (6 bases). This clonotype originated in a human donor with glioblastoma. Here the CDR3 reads CASSAGSRAPYNEQFF. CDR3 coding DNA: TGTGCCAGCAGCGCCGGGAGCCGGGCCCCTTACAATGAGCAGTTCTTC.